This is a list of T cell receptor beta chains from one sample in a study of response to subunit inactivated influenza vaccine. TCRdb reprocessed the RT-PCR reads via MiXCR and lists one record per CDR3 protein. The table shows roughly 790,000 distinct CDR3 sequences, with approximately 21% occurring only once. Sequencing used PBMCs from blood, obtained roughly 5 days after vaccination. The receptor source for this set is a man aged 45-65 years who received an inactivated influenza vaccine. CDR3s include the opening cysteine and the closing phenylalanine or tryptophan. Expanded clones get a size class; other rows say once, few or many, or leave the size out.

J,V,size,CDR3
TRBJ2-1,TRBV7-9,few,CASPLGGQSSYNEQFF
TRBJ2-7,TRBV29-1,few,CSVVQGQGYEQYF
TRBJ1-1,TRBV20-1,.,CSARWWDRGRTEAFF
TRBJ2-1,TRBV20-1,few,CSAVTSGRDNEQFF
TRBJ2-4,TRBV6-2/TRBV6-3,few,CASSYSGTSGSAKNIQYF
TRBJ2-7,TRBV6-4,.,CASSNSKGTATYEQYF
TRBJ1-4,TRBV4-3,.,CASSQGQGGTTNEKLFF
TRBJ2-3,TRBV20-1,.,CSAKAYGHTDTQYF
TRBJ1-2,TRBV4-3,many,CASSQTQADGYTF
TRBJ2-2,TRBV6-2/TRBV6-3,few,CASSYGGVGTGELFF
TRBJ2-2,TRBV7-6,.,CASSGGQGITGELFF
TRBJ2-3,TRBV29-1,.,CSASSGLAGKYF
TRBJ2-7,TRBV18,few,CASSSTLAGAYEQYF
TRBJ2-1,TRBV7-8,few,CASEGYNEQFF
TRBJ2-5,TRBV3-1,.,CASSQPGQQETQYF
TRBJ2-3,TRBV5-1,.,CASSLAPAGGQTDTQYF
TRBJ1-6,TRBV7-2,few,CASSLRVRSSYNSPLHF
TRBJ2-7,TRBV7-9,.,CASSFGTSLYEQYF
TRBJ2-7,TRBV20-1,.,CSATAASGGEQYF
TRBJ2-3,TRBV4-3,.,CASSQLADGSGTDTQYF
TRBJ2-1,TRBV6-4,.,CASSEGGFSYNEQFF
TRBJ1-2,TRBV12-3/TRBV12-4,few,CASGAYGYTF
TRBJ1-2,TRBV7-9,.,CASRPFYGYTF
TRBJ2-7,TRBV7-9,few,CASSLAAHLGLEEQYF